Below, 27 T cell receptor beta chains from the same sample are listed, as sequenced in a study of Graves' ophthalmopathy and Graves' hyperthyroidism. From RNA, the CDR3 regions of TCR beta chains were amplified and sequenced. First-round RT-PCR with HTBI primers preceded a second-round multiplex PCR. MiXCR was run by TCRdb on the multiplex PCR reads, yielding one entry per CDR3 protein. The sample has approximately 210,000 distinct CDR3 sequences, around a fifth seen once. Sequencing was performed on peripheral blood. The receptors originated from a woman in her forties or fifties with Graves' ophthalmopathy.

This clonotype was detected ten times or more. V gene TRBV13 combines with J gene TRBJ1-1, with 8 bases matching TRBD1. Losses at the gene ends were 4 bases for V and 1 base for J; bases not matched to a gene: 5. Germline loops: CDR1 PRHDT, CDR2 FYEKMQ (reference sequence). This CDR3 has 15 residues. CDR3 region: CASSSTGTGNTEAFF. Here the CDR3 DNA reads TGTGCCAGCAGCTCCACCGGGACAGGGAACACTGAAGCTTTCTTT.

There are many counts of this clonotype. The V and J genes are TRBV20-1 and TRBJ2-7, with 10 bases lining up with TRBD2. The V gene's germline CDR1 is DFQATT and CDR2 SNEGSKA (reference sequence). The junction had 11 bases not matched to a gene; V was cut back by 0 bases and J by 6 bases. CDR3 length: 16 residues. CDR3 nucleotides: TGCAGTGCTAGAGACGCAGACCTAGCGGGAGTTTCCGAGCAGTACTTC. Its translation: CSARDADLAGVSEQYF.

The sample holds many counts of this clonotype. The genes are TRBV10-3 and TRBJ2-7; perhaps D is TRBD1 or TRBD2 (7 bases each). With 5 bases removed from V and 6 bases from J, the gap between germline ends came to 17 bases. The CDR3 length is 14 residues. The V gene's germline CDR1 is ENHRY and CDR2 SYGVKD. The CDR3 DNA reads as TGTGCCATCAGTCAGGGGGGGACTAAGGCCGAGCAGTACTTC. It translates to CAISQGGTKAEQYF.

This clonotype showed up many times. The genes are TRBV5-1 and TRBJ2-7; 11 bases are a match to TRBD2. The CDR3 has 17 amino acids. Germline CDR1 is SGHRS and CDR2 is YFSETQ. Losses at the gene ends were 3 bases for V and 3 bases for J; bases not matched to a gene: 11. The CDR3 DNA is TGCGCCAGCAGCTATAGCGGGAGGGCCTCCCCGTACTACGAGCAGTACTTC. This codes for CASSYSGRASPYYEQYF.

In its sample, this clonotype was seen many times. The chain combines TRBV4-1 with TRBJ2-4; TRBD1 agrees at 8 bases. V lost 1 base and J lost 3; bases outside the gene matches: 5. The germline gives CDR1 MGHRA, CDR2 YSYEKL. The CDR3 totals 16 residues. The CDR3 DNA reads as TGCGCCAGCAGCCAAGGACAGGGGATGGGCAAAAACATTCAGTACTTC. This sequence encodes CASSQGQGMGKNIQYF.

This clonotype was observed at least ten times. The J gene is TRBJ2-7, the V gene TRBV6-5; D is possibly TRBD1 or TRBD2 (5 bases each). Trimming pared 1 base from V and 3 bases from J, leaving 13 bases between. Germline V gene data show CDR1 as MNHEY and CDR2 as SVGAGI. The CDR3 loop spans 15 amino acids. DNA for the CDR3: TGTGCCAGCAGTTACTTGGGGACGCCCAACTACGAGCAGTACTTC. This encodes CASSYLGTPNYEQYF.

The chain links TRBV6-2 or TRBV6-3 to TRBJ2-5; no clear D gene. The CDR3 is 14 amino acids. Trimming stripped 0 bases from V and 1 base from J, with 6 bases between. Per germline, CDR1 MNHEY and CDR2 SVGEGT. The CDR3 reads CASSYSEGQETQYF. The CDR3 DNA reads as TGTGCCAGCAGTTACTCGGAAGGCCAAGAGACCCAGTACTTC.

This clonotype came up many times. The V call is TRBV29-1, the J call TRBJ1-2; D ambiguous. The CDR3 totals 13 residues. V gave up 0 bases and J gave up 8 bases, with 13 bases separating them. Germline V gene lookup returns CDR1 SQVTM and CDR2 ANQGSEA. The CDR3, as DNA: TGCAGCGTTGAAGATCGGTCTTCGGCAGGCTACACCTTC. As protein: CSVEDRSSAGYTF.

At least ten counts were recorded for this clonotype. The V and J genes are TRBV12-3 or TRBV12-4 and TRBJ1-1; the D gene is possibly TRBD1 (5 bases). Trimming shortened V by 2 bases and J by 9 bases, and 16 bases separated the two germline ends. The CDR3 runs 14 residues. The CDR3 region has the DNA TGTGCCAGCAGTTTAAGCGGGACCGGATCCAAAGCTTTCTTT. The encoded protein is CASSLSGTGSKAFF.

This clonotype was seen at least ten times. This may be a read error: a much more frequent sequence differs by one nucleotide. The chain combines TRBV5-1 with TRBJ1-1; possibly TRBD1 for D (5 bases). Germline V gives CDR1 SGHRS, CDR2 YFSETQ. Trimming left V 4 bases short and J 2 bases short, with 15 bases between. CDR3 length: 15 residues. This CDR3 reads CASSPMAGYNTEAFF. The CDR3 DNA is TGCGCCAGCAGCCCAATGGCAGGGTATAACACTGAAGCTTTCTTT. The variable domain in full, completed from reference TRBV5-1 and TRBJ1-1, reads KAGVTQTPRYLIKTRGQQVTLSCSPISGHRSVSWYQQTPGQGLQFLFEYFSETQRNKGNFPGRFSGRQFSNSRSEMNVSTLELGDSALYLCASSPMAGYNTEAFFGQGTRLTVV.

There are many counts of this clonotype. The chain couples TRBV6-1 to TRBJ2-7; unclear D gene. Trimming cost V 7 bases and J 3 bases, with 16 bases left between them. Germline loops: CDR1 MNHNS, CDR2 SASEGT. The CDR3 has 14 residues. The CDR3 coding sequence is TGTGCCAGCAAACTGGGGATGGTATTCTACGAGCAGTACTTC. This sequence encodes CASKLGMVFYEQYF.

This clonotype was observed many times. V is TRBV6-5 and J is TRBJ2-2; a weak D match, TRBD1 (6 bases). The CDR3 runs 15 residues. The V end was cut by 2 bases, the J end by 6 bases, with 13 bases between. From germline, CDR1 is MNHEY and CDR2 SVGAGI. CDR3 loop: CASSYRAGVAGELFF. DNA of the CDR3: TGTGCCAGCAGTTACAGAGCAGGGGTTGCCGGGGAGCTGTTTTTT.

This clonotype has at least ten counts. This sequence joins TRBV19 and TRBJ1-2; D not certain. V was clipped by 4 bases and J by 2 bases, with 8 bases between them. The CDR3 sequence is 13 residues long. Germline V gene lookup returns CDR1 LNHDA and CDR2 SQIVND (reference sequence). This CDR3 reads CASSTYDNYGYTF. CDR3 bases: TGTGCCAGTAGTACATATGACAACTATGGCTACACCTTC.

This clonotype was counted at least ten times. The J gene is TRBJ1-2, the V gene TRBV30; D might be TRBD1 (6 bases). CDR3 length equals 14 residues. Germline lookup yields CDR1 GTSNPN and CDR2 SVGIG (reference sequence). Deletions cut 0 bases from V and 8 bases from J, with 16 bases between. The CDR3 reads CAWSVKGGGTGYTF. In DNA, the CDR3 is TGTGCCTGGAGTGTCAAAGGGGGGGGTACAGGCTACACCTTC.

This clonotype was detected ten times or more. This chain links TRBV19 with TRBJ1-2; 8 nucleotides match TRBD1. With V trimmed by 4 bases and J by 8 bases, 9 bases remained unmatched. The germline gives CDR1 LNHDA, CDR2 SQIVND (reference sequence). The CDR3 is 14 amino acids. CDR3: CASSKETGARGYTF. In DNA, the CDR3 is TGTGCCAGTAGTAAGGAGACAGGGGCTCGGGGCTACACCTTC.

This clonotype was seen ten or more times. This chain links TRBV7-2 with TRBJ2-7, with 10 bases lining up with TRBD1. The germline V gene encodes CDR1 SGHTA and CDR2 FQGNSA. V dropped 3 bases and J dropped 4; count of bases not matched to a gene: 6. This CDR3 has 15 residues. The CDR3 DNA reads TGTGCCAGCAGCTTGGACAGGGGGGCTTTGTACGAGCAGTACTTC. Its protein product is CASSLDRGALYEQYF.

Many counts were recorded for this clonotype. The chain is built from TRBV28 and TRBJ1-6; tentatively, D is TRBD1 (6 bases). Trimming left V 5 bases short and J 4 bases short, with 12 bases between. CDR1 is MDHEN and CDR2 is SYDVKM in the germline V gene. CDR3 length equals 15 residues. DNA of the CDR3: TGTGCCAGCAGTAACTCCAGGGGATATAATTCACCCCTCCACTTT. Translated, it gives CASSNSRGYNSPLHF.

This clonotype was picked up many times. CDR3: CASSQAGQYQETQYF. The CDR3 region has the DNA TGCGCCAGCAGCCAAGCGGGACAGTACCAAGAGACCCAGTACTTC. The chain joins TRBV4-1 to TRBJ2-5; 7 nucleotides line up with TRBD1. CDR1 and CDR2 (germline): MGHRA, YSYEKL. Trimming cost V 1 base and J 0 bases; bases outside gene matches: 2. There are 15 residues in the CDR3.

This clonotype was seen at least ten times. The chain couples TRBV6-1 to TRBJ2-7; TRBD2 matches 11 bases. Germline values: CDR1 MNHNS, CDR2 SASEGT. With 5 bases clipped from V and 2 bases from J, the junction kept 2 bases outside the gene matches. This CDR3 spans 14 amino acids. The CDR3 coding sequence is TGTGCCAGCAGTCTAGCGGGAGGAACCTACGAGCAGTACTTC. Its translation is CASSLAGGTYEQYF.

This clonotype appeared many times. The chain recombines TRBV12-3 or TRBV12-4 with TRBJ2-7; D gene ambiguous. The CDR3 sequence is 11 residues long. Between the trimmed V and J ends, which lost 3 bases and 3 bases, there was a span of 3 bases. The chain's CDR3 is CASSFYYEQYF. CDR3 DNA sequence: TGTGCCAGCAGTTTTTACTACGAGCAGTACTTC.

The V and J genes are TRBV3-1 and TRBJ2-2; possible D gene TRBD2, 6 bases. The V gene lost 1 base and the J gene lost 1 base, with 10 bases spanning the gap. Looked up from germline, CDR1 is LGHDT and CDR2 is YNNKEL (reference sequence). The CDR3 extends over 16 amino acids. The CDR3 bases are TGTGCCAGCAGCCAAGTTTATAGCGGGAACACCGGGGAGCTGTTTTTT. Translated: CASSQVYSGNTGELFF.

In its sample, this clonotype was seen a few times. The chain couples TRBV12-3 or TRBV12-4 to TRBJ1-1, with D possibly matching TRBD1 (5 bases). The CDR3 is made up of 13 amino acids. Trimming left V 7 bases short and J 3 bases short, with 12 bases between. DNA for the CDR3: TGTGCCAGCACCCAGGGCACCTACACTGAAGCTTTCTTT. Amino acid sequence: CASTQGTYTEAFF.

This clonotype appeared many times. The rearrangement joins TRBV20-1 to TRBJ1-1; D not resolved. The CDR3 is 13 amino acids. V gave up 0 bases and J gave up 0 bases, with 5 bases separating them. The germline V gene has CDR1 DFQATT and CDR2 SNEGSKA (reference sequence). This CDR3 reads CSARDSMNTEAFF. Here the CDR3 DNA reads TGCAGTGCTAGAGACAGCATGAACACTGAAGCTTTCTTT.

CDR3 DNA sequence: TGTGCCAGCAGGGAACAGGGGACCACCGGGGAGCTGTTTTTT. This gives the protein CASREQGTTGELFF. This chain links TRBV6-1 with TRBJ2-2; 7 bases agree with TRBD1. The germline V gene has CDR1 MNHNS and CDR2 SASEGT. J was trimmed by 4 bases and V by 6 bases; bases with no gene match: 5. The CDR3 has 14 residues.

This clonotype was detected ten times or more. The genes are TRBV6-5 and TRBJ1-1; maybe TRBD1 (6 bases). Germline CDR1 MNHEY, CDR2 SVGAGI. This CDR3 region has 12 residues. With 5 bases removed from V and 9 bases from J, the gap between germline ends came to 13 bases. CDR3 sequence: CASSPGTRKAFF. CDR3 DNA sequence: TGTGCCAGCAGTCCCGGGACAAGGAAAGCTTTCTTT.

The chain uses TRBV3-1 and TRBJ2-7, with D tentatively TRBD1 (6 bases). Per germline, CDR1 LGHDT and CDR2 YNNKEL (reference sequence). The V and J ends lost 4 bases and 7 bases respectively, with 17 bases between them. The CDR3 length is 14 residues. CDR3 residues: CASSPAGALREQYF. DNA of the CDR3: TGTGCCAGCAGCCCTGCAGGGGCGCTTCGGGAGCAGTACTTC.

The sample holds many counts of this clonotype. The rearrangement uses TRBV11-2 and TRBJ2-7; 10 bases map to TRBD1. CDR1 is SGHAT and CDR2 is FQNNGV in the germline V gene. The CDR3 has 16 amino acids. Unmatched junction bases numbered 12, after V lost 5 bases and J lost 5 bases. CDR3 protein: CASSKYFGQGGNEQYF. The CDR3 DNA reads TGTGCCAGCAGCAAATACTTCGGACAGGGGGGCAACGAGCAGTACTTC.